Listed here are 32 T cell receptor beta chains from one sample, sequenced in a study of blood T cell repertoires in COVID-19. Clones were sequenced by immunoSEQ multiplex PCR, and TCRdb holds only the in-frame ones, with some missing. This sample has around 340,000 clones, with around four fifths found just once. The sample was peripheral blood. These receptors originate from a man aged 25-45 years with active or convalescent COVID-19.

The V gene is TRBV15, the J gene TRBJ1-4; D gene unclear. V was shortened by 5 bases and J by 8 bases, with 12 bases between the two germline ends. The CDR3 runs 13 residues. CDR1 LNHNV and CDR2 YYDKDF come from the germline V gene (reference sequence). The CDR3 loop reads CATSPQVREKLFF. DNA for the CDR3: TGTGCCACCAGCCCCCAGGTTCGGGAAAAACTGTTTTTT.

The gene calls are TRBV11-2 and TRBJ2-1; the match to TRBD2 covers 7 bases. The CDR3 runs to 13 residues. Germline V CDR1 and CDR2: SGHAT, FQNNGV. Trimming cost V 4 bases and J 9 bases; bases outside gene matches: 6. The CDR3 nucleotides read TGTGCCAGCAGCTCCGGACTAGGAGTTGAGCAGTTCTTC. Translated, it gives CASSSGLGVEQFF.

The chain carries TRBV6-1 and TRBJ1-5, with D maybe TRBD1 (5 bases). The CDR3 runs to 15 residues. V was cut by 1 base and J by 5 bases, with 12 bases left in between. CDR1 and CDR2 (germline): MNHNS, SASEGT. CDR3 coding DNA: TGTGCCAGCAGTGAAGGCAGGGAAGGCGATCAGCCCCAGCATTTT. Residues: CASSEGREGDQPQHF.

The chain carries TRBV3-1 (or the pseudogene TRBV3-2) and TRBJ2-1; no clear D. Looked up from germline, CDR1 is LGHDT and CDR2 is YNNKEL (reference sequence). V was clipped by 4 bases and J by 6 bases, with 7 bases between them. The CDR3 covers 12 residues. The CDR3 loop is CASSPSVNEQFF. CDR3 DNA: TGTGCCAGCAGCCCCTCAGTCAATGAGCAGTTCTTC.

This chain connects TRBV4-1 to TRBJ1-4, with D possibly being TRBD1 (6 bases). Germline CDR1 and CDR2: MGHRA and YSYEKL. Trimming shortened V by 0 bases and J by 5 bases, and 13 bases separated the two germline ends. The CDR3 runs 16 residues. The CDR3 bases are TGCGCCAGCAGCCAAGATGGCAGGGGAGGGAATGAAAAACTGTTTTTT. Amino acid sequence: CASSQDGRGGNEKLFF.

This clone was detected only once. The genes are TRBV7-9 and TRBJ1-4; D call uncertain. The CDR3 totals 14 residues. The germline V gene has CDR1 SEHNR and CDR2 FQNEAQ (reference sequence). With 5 bases removed from V and 4 bases from J, the gap between germline ends came to 11 bases. DNA of the CDR3: TGTGCCAGCAGCAGGGAGACTGGTAATGAAAAACTGTTTTTT. Translation: CASSRETGNEKLFF.

This chain uses TRBV19 with TRBJ2-1, with 7 bases that match TRBD2. Germline V lookup: CDR1 LNHDA, CDR2 SQIVND (reference sequence). Losses at the gene ends were 1 base for V and 6 bases for J; bases not matched to a gene: 6. This CDR3 spans 15 amino acids. CDR3 bases: TGTGCCAGTAGTATAGGTAGCGGGCCGGGCAATGAGCAGTTCTTC. Encoded protein: CASSIGSGPGNEQFF.

The chain carries TRBV11-3 and TRBJ1-3; D remains ambiguous. CDR1 and CDR2 (germline): SGHNT, YENEEA. Trimming took off 7 bases at V and 4 bases at J, with 5 bases between the two ends. The CDR3 is 11 amino acids. Written as DNA, the CDR3 is TGTGCCAGCACTAGGGGAAACACCATATATTTT. Its translation is CASTRGNTIYF.

This chain connects TRBV7-2 to TRBJ2-1; 11 bases map to TRBD2. Trimming at V came to 7 bases and at J to 5 bases, leaving 4 bases not matched to a gene. Germline V gives CDR1 SGHTA, CDR2 FQGNSA. The CDR3 has 14 residues. Here the CDR3 reads CASTLAGGHNEQFF. The CDR3 bases are TGTGCCAGCACTTTAGCGGGAGGGCACAATGAGCAGTTCTTC.

The chain is built from TRBV7-8 and TRBJ1-1, with D tentatively TRBD1 (5 bases). The CDR3 is made up of 15 amino acids. Germline V CDR1 and CDR2: SGHVS, FQNEAQ. Trimming stripped 1 base from V and 2 bases from J, with 11 bases between. CDR3 coding DNA: TGTGCCAGCAGCTTAGGGCAGGGCCCCAACACTGAAGCTTTCTTT. Translation: CASSLGQGPNTEAFF.

This sequence joins TRBV6-5 and TRBJ1-3; no firm D call. Germline V gives CDR1 MNHEY, CDR2 SVGAGI. The CDR3 covers 14 residues. The V end lost 6 bases, the J end lost 0 bases, and 9 bases lay between the germline ends. The CDR3 DNA follows: TGTGCCAGCAGCCCCTACAGCTCTGGAAACACCATATATTTT. It yields the protein CASSPYSSGNTIYF.

The rearrangement joins TRBV7-9 to TRBJ2-5; a weak D match, TRBD2 (5 bases). CDR3 length: 11 amino acids. Trimming left V 11 bases short and J 4 bases short, with 11 bases between. CDR1 and CDR2 from the germline V gene are SEHNR and FQNEAQ (reference sequence). The CDR3 is CASGNSETQYF. The CDR3 bases are TGTGCCTCCGGGAACTCAGAGACCCAGTACTTC.

This rearrangement joins TRBV5-1 to TRBJ2-7; TRBD1 agrees at 7 bases. CDR1 and CDR2 (germline): SGHRS, YFSETQ. Trimming at V came to 5 bases and at J to 3 bases, leaving 8 bases not matched to a gene. This CDR3 comprises 14 residues. The CDR3: CASSYDRERYEQYF. The CDR3 nucleotides read TGCGCCAGCAGTTACGACAGGGAACGCTACGAGCAGTACTTC. The complete variable domain, with remaining parts taken from reference TRBV5-1 and TRBJ2-7, reads KAGVTQTPRYLIKTRGQQVTLSCSPISGHRSVSWYQQTPGQGLQFLFEYFSETQRNKGNFPGRFSGRQFSNSRSEMNVSTLELGDSALYLCASSYDRERYEQYFGPGTRLTVT.

The rearrangement uses TRBV19 and TRBJ1-5, with TRBD1 identical over 8 bases. J lost 6 bases, V lost 7 bases, and 17 bases had no gene match. Germline CDR1 reads LNHDA; CDR2 reads SQIVND (reference sequence). The CDR3 is made up of 17 amino acids. The CDR3 loop is CASTRSFSGGFRQPQHF. The CDR3 DNA reads TGTGCCAGTACCAGATCATTCTCAGGGGGCTTCCGTCAGCCCCAGCATTTT.

This clone was observed once. This chain joins TRBV11-2 and TRBJ1-2; D gene uncertain. CDR1 is SGHAT, CDR2 FQNNGV, per germline. The ends were cut back, 0 bases at V and 7 bases at J, with 18 bases in the middle. This CDR3 spans 16 amino acids. In nucleotides, the CDR3 is TGTGCCAGCAGCTTAGATAGTACGGAGAGTCAACCTGGCTACACCTTC. Residues: CASSLDSTESQPGYTF.

As DNA, the CDR3 is TGTGCCAGCAGCGAGGGACCGGGGAGGGCTGGGGCCAACGTCCTGACTTTC. Its translation is CASSEGPGRAGANVLTF. V usage is TRBV7-3 and J usage is TRBJ2-6; TRBD2 aligns across 7 bases. Germline V gene data show CDR1 as SGHTA and CDR2 as FQGTGA. J gave up 2 bases and V 5 bases, and 9 bases lay outside the gene matches. This CDR3 spans 17 amino acids.

Note on this clone: A much bigger clone sits one base away, suggesting this may be a read error. The same CDR3 can be traced to other DNA sequences in this sample. This chain links TRBV11-2 with TRBJ2-1, with 11 bases lining up with TRBD2. In germline, CDR1 is SGHAT, CDR2 FQNNGV. With V trimmed by 5 bases and J by 3 bases, 3 bases remained unmatched. This CDR3 is built from 15 residues. CDR3 region: CASSPGTSGYNEQFF. The CDR3 bases are TGTGCCAGCAGCCCCGGGACTAGCGGCTACAATGAGCAGTTCTTC. Supplemented by reference TRBV11-2 and TRBJ2-1, the full variable domain reads EAGVAQSPRYKIIEKRQSVAFWCNPISGHATLYWYQQILGQGPKLLIQFQNNGVVDDSQLPKDRFSAERLKGVDSTLKIQPAKLEDSAVYLCASSPGTSGYNEQFFGPGTRLTVL.

V and J are TRBV7-3 and TRBJ2-3; D remains unclear. Trimming left V 5 bases short and J 4 bases short, with 10 bases between. This CDR3 region has 13 residues. The germline V gene encodes CDR1 SGHTA and CDR2 FQGTGA. The CDR3 DNA reads TGTGCCAGCAGCGGCGGAGTCGCAGATACGCAGTATTTT. It specifies CASSGGVADTQYF.

Turning to this clone: Different DNA sequences within this sample yield the same CDR3. The chain carries TRBV30 and TRBJ2-5; D ambiguous. CDR3 size: 12 residues. Germline values: CDR1 GTSNPN, CDR2 SVGIG (reference sequence). V lost 3 bases and J lost 2, with 7 bases in between. The chain's CDR3 is CAWSPRQETQYF. DNA for the CDR3: TGTGCCTGGAGCCCCCGTCAAGAGACCCAGTACTTC.

The chain combines TRBV7-6 with TRBJ2-5; 15 bases agree with TRBD2. CDR3 length: 16 residues. CDR1 is SGHVS, CDR2 FNYEAQ, per germline. V lost 6 bases and J lost 7; bases outside the gene matches: 9. CDR3 coding DNA: TGTGCCAGCAGTCGCGATCCGGGACTAGCGGGGGGGACCCAGTACTTC. As protein: CASSRDPGLAGGTQYF. Full variable domain (rest looked up from reference TRBV7-6 and TRBJ2-5): GAGVSQSPRYKVTKRGQDVALRCDPISGHVSLYWYRQALGQGPEFLTYFNYEAQQDKSGLPNDRFSAERPEGSISTLTIQRTEQRDSAMYRCASSRDPGLAGGTQYFGPGTRLLVL.

The chain employs TRBV7-8 and TRBJ2-1; D gene ambiguous. This CDR3 is built from 14 residues. The germline V gene encodes CDR1 SGHVS and CDR2 FQNEAQ. The V end lost 5 bases, the J end lost 9 bases, and 17 bases lay between the germline ends. In DNA form, the CDR3 reads TGTGCCAGCAGCCCGGATATGGGCCTCGGTGAGCAGTTCTTC. It specifies CASSPDMGLGEQFF.

This clone is a singleton in its sample. This sequence joins TRBV19 and TRBJ1-2; TRBD1 matches at 8 bases. This CDR3 spans 15 amino acids. The V gene end was trimmed by 8 bases and the J gene end by 4 bases; junction bases not matched to a gene: 12. Germline CDR1 and CDR2: LNHDA and SQIVND (reference sequence). The chain's CDR3 is CASAPRQGLGYGYTF. The CDR3 DNA follows: TGTGCCAGTGCCCCCCGACAGGGGCTCGGCTATGGCTACACCTTC.

The chain carries TRBV23-1 and TRBJ2-6, with 8 bases identical to TRBD2. TRBV23-1 is recorded as an ORF, its role being uncertain. The CDR3 contains 19 residues. With V trimmed by 0 bases and J by 3 bases, 10 bases remained unmatched. The CDR3 loop is CASSQSRQRERVGANVLTF. The CDR3 region has the DNA TGCGCCAGCAGTCAATCACGCCAGCGGGAGAGGGTTGGGGCCAACGTCCTGACTTTC.

V usage is TRBV9 and J usage is TRBJ2-1; 10 nucleotides line up with TRBD2. The ends lost 3 bases at V and 0 bases at J; junction bases unmatched: 3. Germline CDR1 is SGDLS and CDR2 is YYNGEE. This CDR3 has 16 amino acids. CDR3: CASSGLAGFSYNEQFF. As DNA, the CDR3 is TGTGCCAGCAGCGGACTAGCGGGCTTCTCCTACAATGAGCAGTTCTTC.

The V and J genes are TRBV28 and TRBJ1-2, with 10 bases identical to TRBD1. V gave up 7 bases and J gave up 2 bases; unmatched junction bases: 4. The V gene's germline CDR1 is MDHEN and CDR2 SYDVKM. The CDR3 runs 14 residues. The CDR3 nucleotides read TGTGCCAGCACCAAGACAGGGGGCAACTATGGCTACACCTTC. It specifies CASTKTGGNYGYTF.

The chain has TRBV5-1 and TRBJ2-1; 10 bases are a match to TRBD2. Germline V gene lookup returns CDR1 SGHRS and CDR2 YFSETQ. V lost 3 bases and J lost 7; bases outside the gene matches: 4. This CDR3 comprises 14 residues. CDR3 protein: CASSWSGGANEQFF. The CDR3 nucleotides read TGCGCCAGCAGCTGGAGCGGGGGGGCAAATGAGCAGTTCTTC.

This sequence joins TRBV28 and TRBJ1-5; 8 nucleotides match TRBD1. Per germline, CDR1 MDHEN and CDR2 SYDVKM. Trimming cost V 6 bases and J 10 bases; bases outside gene matches: 5. This CDR3 has 12 residues. The CDR3 region has the DNA TGTGCCAGCAGCCGACAGGGGAAACCCCAGCATTTT. Translating gives CASSRQGKPQHF.

The V gene is TRBV11-3, the J gene TRBJ2-7; 8 bases agree with TRBD2. Trimming took 1 base from V and 3 from J; bases not matched to a gene: 11. Germline V lookup: CDR1 SGHNT, CDR2 YENEEA. There are 17 residues in the CDR3. The CDR3 region is CASSLGVGSGGVYEQYF. DNA for the CDR3: TGTGCCAGCAGCTTAGGCGTGGGCAGCGGGGGTGTCTACGAGCAGTACTTC.

In DNA, the CDR3 is TGTGCCACCAGCAGAGAATCACTAGATACGGATACGCAGTATTTT. Translation gives CATSRESLDTDTQYF. The chain uses TRBV15 and TRBJ2-3; a weak D match, TRBD2 (5 bases). V was cut by 0 bases and J by 6 bases, with 13 bases left in between. Germline V gives CDR1 LNHNV, CDR2 YYDKDF (reference sequence). CDR3 size: 15 residues.

The rearrangement links TRBV19 to TRBJ1-1; 7 nucleotides match TRBD1. This CDR3 has 13 residues. Trimming removed 7 bases from V and 6 bases from J; junction bases left unmatched: 8. CDR1 and CDR2 (germline): LNHDA, SQIVND (reference sequence). DNA for the CDR3: TGTGCCAGTAAGGAGGGGGCTGGTGCTGAAGCTTTCTTT. Its translation is CASKEGAGAEAFF. Full variable domain (missing parts from reference TRBV19 and TRBJ1-1): DGGITQSPKYLFRKEGQNVTLSCEQNLNHDAMYWYRQDPGQGLRLIYYSQIVNDFQKGDIAEGYSVSREKKESFPLTVTSAQKNPTAFYLCASKEGAGAEAFFGQGTRLTVV.

The chain joins TRBV18 to TRBJ2-2; tentatively, D is TRBD1 (5 bases). This CDR3 contains 14 residues. V gave up 4 bases and J gave up 7 bases, with 13 bases separating them. In germline, CDR1 is KGHSH, CDR2 LQKENI. In DNA, the CDR3 is TGTGCCAGCTCACGGCCAGGGCCGGTCGGGGAGCTGTTTTTT. Translation gives CASSRPGPVGELFF.

This clone came up once. This chain uses TRBV11-3 with TRBJ2-7; 9 nucleotides align to TRBD1. The CDR3 contains 13 residues. From germline, CDR1 is SGHNT and CDR2 YENEEA. Trimming took 6 bases from V and 6 from J; bases not matched to a gene: 6. In nucleotides, the CDR3 is TGTGCCAGCAGTCGGGACAGGGAGGCCGAGCAGTACTTC. As protein: CASSRDREAEQYF. The full variable domain, with the rest looked up from reference TRBV11-3 and TRBJ2-7, is EAGVVQSPRYKIIEKKQPVAFWCNPISGHNTLYWYLQNLGQGPELLIRYENEEAVDDSQLPKDRFSAERLKGVDSTLKIQPAELGDSAVYLCASSRDREAEQYFGPGTRLTVT.